This entry is about one T cell receptor (beta chain). Its specificity is not known. The data derive from a study of identical twins. Study outcomes and limitations: Surplus twin overlap in beta out-of-frame sequences was less pronounced. Cross-sectional statistical analysis, not tracking of the same donors, underpinned the conclusions.

Addition of a universal primer site occurred through template switching, and cDNA carried unique molecular identifiers. Each CDR3 protein gets one entry after TCRdb re-called the 5' RACE reads with MiXCR. The sample lists fewer than 500,000 distinct CDR3 sequences, around an eighth seen once, with 0.98% in the top ten. The same sample was also used in a study of yellow fever vaccine responses in identical twins. That investigation notes: As reported, the vaccine T cell response of twins seemed partly convergent and partly personalized.

The material sequenced was CD4+ T cells sorted from blood. The TCR comes from a woman aged 18-35 years in good health.

CDR3 sequence reads: CASSRLSGDSPLHF. In nucleotides, the CDR3 is TGTGCCAGCAGCCGTCTGTCGGGGGATTCACCCCTCCACTTT. The chain uses TRBV7-2 and TRBJ1-6, with a possible D match to TRBD1 (5 bases). From germline, CDR1 is SGHTA and CDR2 FQGNSA. Trimming left V 5 bases short and J 8 bases short, with 13 bases between. The CDR3 covers 14 residues.